The 21 T cell receptor beta chains below come from one sample, sequenced in a study of control samples from healthy donors and cancer patients. Clones were sequenced by immunoSEQ multiplex PCR, and TCRdb holds only the in-frame ones, with some missing. In the table there are 93,000 or so clones, around 89% of which are singletons. Input material: PBMCs. These receptors all stem from a man between 60 and 70 years old with lung cancer.

This clone was found once. V and J are TRBV7-3 and TRBJ2-7, with D possibly matching TRBD1 (6 bases). Germline CDR1 reads SGHTA; CDR2 reads FQGTGA. This CDR3 region has 14 residues. Trimming pared 4 bases from V and 6 bases from J, leaving 16 bases between. CDR3 sequence: CASSSGTSKGEQYF. The DNA for the CDR3 is TGTGCCAGCAGCTCCGGGACAAGTAAAGGCGAGCAGTACTTC.

The CDR3 DNA reads TGCGCCAGCAGGGCGAACACCGGGGAGCTGTTTTTT. Translating it yields CASRANTGELFF. V gene TRBV10-1 combines with J gene TRBJ2-2; D not certain. The germline gives CDR1 WNHNN, CDR2 SYGVQD (reference sequence). CDR3 length equals 12 residues. Trimming shortened V by 6 bases and J by 0 bases, and 2 bases separated the two germline ends.

This clone was detected only once. J is TRBJ1-1 and V is TRBV5-1, with D possibly TRBD1 on 5 matching bases. Germline CDR1 and CDR2: SGHRS and YFSETQ. CDR3 length: 13 amino acids. V was pared by 0 bases and J by 11 bases, with 14 bases between. The CDR3 DNA sequence: TGCGCCAGCAGCTTGGCCGGGGGAACGGCCGCTTTCTTT. This encodes CASSLAGGTAAFF.

The chain links TRBV11-3 to TRBJ1-5, with D hard to call. CDR3 size: 13 residues. Germline V gene sequence: CDR1 SGHNT, CDR2 YENEEA. Trimming removed 5 bases from V and 4 bases from J, with 9 bases in between. CDR3 region: CASSLNTNQPQHF. The CDR3 DNA sequence: TGTGCCAGCAGCCTAAACACAAATCAGCCCCAGCATTTT.

The chain recombines TRBV19 with TRBJ1-1, with D maybe TRBD1 (5 bases). Germline-derived CDR1 and CDR2 are LNHDA and SQIVND (reference sequence). This CDR3 is built from 13 residues. The V and J ends lost 6 bases and 2 bases respectively, with 10 bases between them. CDR3 coding DNA: TGTGCCAGTAGGACGGGGGGAAACACTGAAGCTTTCTTT. It specifies CASRTGGNTEAFF.

The chain recombines TRBV24-1 with TRBJ2-5, with 9 bases aligning to TRBD1. V trimming: 6 bases; J trimming: 9 bases; junction bases outside the gene matches: 7. The CDR3 covers 13 residues. Germline CDR1 KGHDR, CDR2 SFDVKD. The CDR3 spells CATSQDRGGPQYF. The CDR3 nucleotides are TGTGCCACCAGTCAGGACAGGGGAGGCCCCCAGTACTTC.

In this sample, this clone turned up once. The chain joins TRBV3-1 (or the pseudogene TRBV3-2) to TRBJ1-2; D is undetermined. V was cut by 4 bases and J by 3 bases, with 12 bases left in between. Germline V gene data show CDR1 as LGHDT and CDR2 as YNNKEL (reference sequence). The length of the CDR3 is 14 residues. DNA for the CDR3: TGTGCCAGCAGCCCCGCGGGTCTCCACTATGGCTACACCTTC. Amino acid sequence: CASSPAGLHYGYTF.

V is TRBV5-1 and J is TRBJ2-3; D is unresolved. The V and J ends lost 5 bases and 0 bases respectively, with 10 bases between them. Germline CDR1 and CDR2: SGHRS and YFSETQ. The CDR3 is made up of 14 amino acids. CDR3 bases: TGCGCCAGCAGTCAAACCCAGAGCACAGATACGCAGTATTTT. It specifies CASSQTQSTDTQYF.

The V gene is TRBV7-8, the J gene TRBJ2-7; D may be TRBD2 (7 bases). The CDR3 length is 13 residues. In germline, CDR1 is SGHVS, CDR2 FQNEAQ. V lost 5 bases and J 5 bases, leaving 13 bases between the germline ends. The CDR3 reads CASSRPGGDEQYF. The CDR3 DNA sequence: TGTGCCAGCAGCCGGCCGGGGGGCGACGAGCAGTACTTC.

The chain employs TRBV5-1 and TRBJ2-7, with a tentative D call TRBD1 (6 bases). V was clipped by 1 base and J by 3 bases, with 14 bases between them. Per the germline V gene, CDR1 is SGHRS and CDR2 is YFSETQ. This CDR3 has 15 residues. Here the CDR3 DNA reads TGCGCCAGCAGCTTGCGGACAGTGGGCAACTACGAGCAGTACTTC. Protein product: CASSLRTVGNYEQYF.

V is TRBV19 and J is TRBJ2-6, with no clear D. There are 17 residues in the CDR3. Trimming pared 7 bases from V and 0 bases from J, leaving 16 bases between. Germline CDR1 reads LNHDA; CDR2 reads SQIVND (reference sequence). CDR3 sequence reads: CASTTIQYVSGANVLTF. The CDR3 DNA reads as TGTGCCAGTACTACGATTCAGTATGTCTCTGGGGCCAACGTCCTGACTTTC.

This clone was observed a few times. This sequence joins TRBV30 and TRBJ1-1, with D possibly TRBD1 on 5 matching bases. This CDR3 contains 12 residues. Trimming stripped 4 bases from V and 1 base from J, with 7 bases between. CDR1 and CDR2 from the germline V gene are GTSNPN and SVGIG (reference sequence). CDR3 sequence (DNA): TGTGCCTGGAAAGGGACGAACACTGAAGCTTTCTTT. This encodes CAWKGTNTEAFF.

This rearrangement joins TRBV6-5 to TRBJ1-2; 8 bases line up with TRBD1. From germline, CDR1 is MNHEY and CDR2 SVGAGI. The CDR3 spans 11 residues. Trimming at V came to 5 bases and at J to 11 bases, leaving 4 bases not matched to a gene. CDR3 DNA: TGTGCCAGCAGTCTCCGGACAGGGTACACCTTC. Protein: CASSLRTGYTF.

This clone was observed a single time. The V and J genes are TRBV7-3 and TRBJ2-1; no definite D call. Germline V lookup: CDR1 SGHTA, CDR2 FQGTGA. The length of the CDR3 is 17 residues. V was clipped by 5 bases and J by 2 bases, with 19 bases between them. The CDR3 nucleotides read TGTGCCAGCAGCCGATCTGGGCCAGACCCTACCTACAATGAGCAGTTCTTC. It translates to CASSRSGPDPTYNEQFF.

The CDR3 DNA follows: TGTGCCATCAGTGAGTTGCCGGCGTCGGCGGGGGATACGCAGTATTTT. Translating gives CAISELPASAGDTQYF. The chain links TRBV10-3 to TRBJ2-3, with D tentatively TRBD2 (6 bases). Germline CDR1 and CDR2: ENHRY and SYGVKD. This CDR3 has 16 amino acids. Trimming pared 1 base from V and 6 bases from J, leaving 17 bases between.

The chain joins TRBV24-1 to TRBJ2-5; 8 nucleotides align to TRBD2. The J segment lost 5 bases and the V segment lost 3 bases, leaving 4 bases of the junction unmatched. This CDR3 has 14 residues. Germline V gene data show CDR1 as KGHDR and CDR2 as SFDVKD. The CDR3 sequence is CATSDGSGVETQYF. CDR3 bases: TGTGCCACCAGTGATGGTAGCGGGGTCGAGACCCAGTACTTC.

This rearrangement joins TRBV30 to TRBJ1-1; tentative D call: TRBD1 (6 bases). The germline V and J ends were trimmed by 2 bases and 3 bases, with 16 bases remaining between them. The CDR3 is 15 residues long. Germline V gene data show CDR1 as GTSNPN and CDR2 as SVGIG (reference sequence). The DNA for the CDR3 is TGTGCCTGGAGTACCAACAGGGCCTTATACACTGAAGCTTTCTTT. Translation gives CAWSTNRALYTEAFF.

The chain has TRBV7-8 and TRBJ2-7, with a weak D call TRBD1 (6 bases). Trimming removed 4 bases from V and 2 bases from J, with 15 bases in between. CDR1 and CDR2 (germline): SGHVS, FQNEAQ. The CDR3 extends over 15 amino acids. The CDR3 loop is CASSSGQSGAYEQYV. The DNA for the CDR3 is TGTGCCAGCAGCTCCGGACAGTCCGGTGCCTACGAGCAGTACGTC.

The sample holds a few counts of this clone. The CDR3 DNA sequence: TGTGCCAGCAGCGTACTAGGGTTCGGGTTTGAGCTGTTTTTT. Residues: CASSVLGFGFELFF. The chain links TRBV9 to TRBJ2-2; D not resolved. The CDR3 spans 14 residues. CDR1 is SGDLS and CDR2 is YYNGEE in the germline V gene. Trimming cost V 1 base and J 11 bases, with 15 bases left between them.

V usage is TRBV7-3 and J usage is TRBJ1-1; D gene unclear. This CDR3 has 13 amino acids. The V and J ends lost 5 bases and 0 bases respectively, with 7 bases between them. Germline V gene data show CDR1 as SGHTA and CDR2 as FQGTGA. The CDR3 nucleotides are TGTGCCAGCAGCGCATCTTTGAACACTGAAGCTTTCTTT. Translation gives CASSASLNTEAFF.

V usage is TRBV27 and J usage is TRBJ1-2; 9 nucleotides agree with TRBD1. CDR3 length: 18 residues. CDR1 MNHEY and CDR2 SMNVEV come from the germline V gene (reference sequence). Losses at the gene ends were 2 bases for V and 3 bases for J; bases not matched to a gene: 13. CDR3 sequence reads: CASSLVLPGQGRYYGYTF. The CDR3 region has the DNA TGTGCCAGCAGTTTAGTGTTACCGGGACAGGGACGGTACTATGGCTACACCTTC.